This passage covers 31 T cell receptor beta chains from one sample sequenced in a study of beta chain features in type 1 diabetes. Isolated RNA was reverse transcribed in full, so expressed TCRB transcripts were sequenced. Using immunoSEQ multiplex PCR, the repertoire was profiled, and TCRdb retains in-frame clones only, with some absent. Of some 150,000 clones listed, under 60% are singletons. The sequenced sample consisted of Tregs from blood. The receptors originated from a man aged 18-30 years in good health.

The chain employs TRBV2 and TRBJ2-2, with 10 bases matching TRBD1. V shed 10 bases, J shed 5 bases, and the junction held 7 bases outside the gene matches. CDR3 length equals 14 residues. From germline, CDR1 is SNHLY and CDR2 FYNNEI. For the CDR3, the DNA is TGTGCCAACCGACAGGGGGCTAATACCGGGGAGCTGTTTTTT. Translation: CANRQGANTGELFF.

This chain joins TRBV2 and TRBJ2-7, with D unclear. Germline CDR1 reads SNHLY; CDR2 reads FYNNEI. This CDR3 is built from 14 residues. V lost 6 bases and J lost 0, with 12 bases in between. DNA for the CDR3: TGTGCCAGCAGCCACCCGACACGCTCCTACGAGCAGTACTTC. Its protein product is CASSHPTRSYEQYF.

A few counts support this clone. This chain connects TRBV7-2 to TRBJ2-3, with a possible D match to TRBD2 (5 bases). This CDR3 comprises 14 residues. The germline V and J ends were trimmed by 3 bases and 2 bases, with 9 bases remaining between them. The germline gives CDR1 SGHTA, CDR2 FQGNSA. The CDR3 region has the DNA TGTGCCAGCAGCTTGTTCGGGGTCACAGATACGCAGTATTTT. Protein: CASSLFGVTDTQYF.

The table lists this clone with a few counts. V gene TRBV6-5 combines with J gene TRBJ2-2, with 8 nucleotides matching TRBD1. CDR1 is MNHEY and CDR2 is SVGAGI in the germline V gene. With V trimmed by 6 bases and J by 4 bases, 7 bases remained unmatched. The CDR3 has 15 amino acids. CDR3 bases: TGTGCCAGCAGACTTATCGACAGGGGCACCGGGGAGCTGTTTTTT. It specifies CASRLIDRGTGELFF.

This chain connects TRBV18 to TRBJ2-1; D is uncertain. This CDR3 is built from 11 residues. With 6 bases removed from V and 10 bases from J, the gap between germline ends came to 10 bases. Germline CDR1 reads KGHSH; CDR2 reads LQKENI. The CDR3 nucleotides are TGTGCCAGCTCTCCTAGTTTAGAGCAGTTCTTC. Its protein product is CASSPSLEQFF.

CDR3 loop: CASSTPGADTEAFF. In DNA form, the CDR3 reads TGTGCCAGCAGCACCCCAGGGGCTGACACTGAAGCTTTCTTT. The V and J genes are TRBV7-9 and TRBJ1-1; D possibly corresponds to TRBD1 (6 bases). This CDR3 contains 14 residues. The V end lost 5 bases, the J end lost 3 bases, and 13 bases lay between the germline ends. CDR1 SEHNR and CDR2 FQNEAQ come from the germline V gene (reference sequence).

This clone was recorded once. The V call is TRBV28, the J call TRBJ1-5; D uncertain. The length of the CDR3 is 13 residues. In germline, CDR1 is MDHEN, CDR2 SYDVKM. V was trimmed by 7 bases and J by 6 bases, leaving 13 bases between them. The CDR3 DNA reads TGTGCCAGCACACTAAGCTTTAGTCAGCCCCAGCATTTT. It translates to CASTLSFSQPQHF.

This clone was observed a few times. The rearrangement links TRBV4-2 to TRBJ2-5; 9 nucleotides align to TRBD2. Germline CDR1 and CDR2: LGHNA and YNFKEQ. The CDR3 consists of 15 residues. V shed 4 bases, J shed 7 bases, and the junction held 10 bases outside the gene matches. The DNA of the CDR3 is TGTGCCAGCAGCCCGCGGGGGGGAGAACCAGGGACCCAGTACTTC. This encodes CASSPRGGEPGTQYF.

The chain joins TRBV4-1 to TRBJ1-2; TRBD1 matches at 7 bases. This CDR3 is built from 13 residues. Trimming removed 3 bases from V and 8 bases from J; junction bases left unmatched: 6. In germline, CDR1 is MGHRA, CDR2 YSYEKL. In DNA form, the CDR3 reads TGCGCCAGCAGCCAGACAGGGATCGGCGGCTACACCTTC. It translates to CASSQTGIGGYTF.

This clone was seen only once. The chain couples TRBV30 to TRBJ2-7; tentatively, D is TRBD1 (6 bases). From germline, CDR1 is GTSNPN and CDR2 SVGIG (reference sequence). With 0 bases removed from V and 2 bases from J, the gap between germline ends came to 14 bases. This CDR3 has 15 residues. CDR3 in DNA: TGTGCCTGGAGTGTACTGGGCAGGGGAACCTACGAGCAGTACTTC. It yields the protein CAWSVLGRGTYEQYF.

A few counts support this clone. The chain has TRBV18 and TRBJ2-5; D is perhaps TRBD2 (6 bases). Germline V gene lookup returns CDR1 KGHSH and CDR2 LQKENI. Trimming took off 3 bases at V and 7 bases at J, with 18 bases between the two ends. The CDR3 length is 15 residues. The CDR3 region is CASSPHGGDAGTQYF. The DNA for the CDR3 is TGTGCCAGCTCACCGCACGGCGGGGACGCGGGGACCCAGTACTTC.

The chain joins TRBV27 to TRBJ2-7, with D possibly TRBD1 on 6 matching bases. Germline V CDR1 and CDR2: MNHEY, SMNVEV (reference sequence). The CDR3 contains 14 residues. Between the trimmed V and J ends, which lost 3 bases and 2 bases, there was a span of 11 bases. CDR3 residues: CASSFRGAPYEQYF. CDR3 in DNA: TGTGCCAGCAGTTTCAGGGGAGCGCCCTACGAGCAGTACTTC.

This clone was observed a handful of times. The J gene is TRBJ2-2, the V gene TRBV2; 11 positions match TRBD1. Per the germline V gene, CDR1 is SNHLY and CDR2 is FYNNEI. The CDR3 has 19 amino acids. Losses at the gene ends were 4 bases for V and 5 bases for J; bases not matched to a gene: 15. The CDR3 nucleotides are TGTGCCAGCAGTGGTACCGGGACAGGGGGGACCTCGTGGACCGGGGAGCTGTTTTTT. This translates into CASSGTGTGGTSWTGELFF.

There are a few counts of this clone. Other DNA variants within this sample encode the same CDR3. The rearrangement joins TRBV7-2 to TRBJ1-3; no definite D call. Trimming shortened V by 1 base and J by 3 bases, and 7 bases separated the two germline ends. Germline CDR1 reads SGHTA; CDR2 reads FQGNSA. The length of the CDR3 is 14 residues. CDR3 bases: TGTGCCAGCAGCTTAGATCCAGGTGGAAACACCATATATTTT. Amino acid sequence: CASSLDPGGNTIYF.

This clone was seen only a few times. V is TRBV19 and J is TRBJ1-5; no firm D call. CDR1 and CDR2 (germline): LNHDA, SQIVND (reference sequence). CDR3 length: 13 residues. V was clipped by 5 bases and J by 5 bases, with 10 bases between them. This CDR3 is CASSYNADQPQHF. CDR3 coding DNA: TGTGCCAGTAGTTACAACGCCGATCAGCCCCAGCATTTT.

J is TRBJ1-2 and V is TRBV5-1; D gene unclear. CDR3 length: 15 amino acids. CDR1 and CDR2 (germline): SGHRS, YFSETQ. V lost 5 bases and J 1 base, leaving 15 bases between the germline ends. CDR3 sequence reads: CASRGSSSFNYGYTF. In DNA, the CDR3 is TGCGCCAGCAGGGGCAGCAGTAGTTTTAACTATGGCTACACCTTC.

Here the CDR3 reads CASRQLPSTDTQYF. The CDR3 DNA reads as TGTGCCAGCAGACAGCTTCCTAGCACAGATACGCAGTATTTT. The chain uses TRBV27 and TRBJ2-3; D unresolved. The CDR3 is made up of 14 amino acids. From germline, CDR1 is MNHEY and CDR2 SMNVEV (reference sequence). The V and J ends lost 6 bases and 0 bases respectively, with 10 bases between them.

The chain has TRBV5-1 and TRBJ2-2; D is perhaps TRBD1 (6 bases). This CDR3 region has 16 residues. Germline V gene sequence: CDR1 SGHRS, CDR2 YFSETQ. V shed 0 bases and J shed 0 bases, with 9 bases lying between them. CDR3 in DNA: TGCGCCAGCAGCTTGGGGGGACACTCGAACACCGGGGAGCTGTTTTTT. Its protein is CASSLGGHSNTGELFF.

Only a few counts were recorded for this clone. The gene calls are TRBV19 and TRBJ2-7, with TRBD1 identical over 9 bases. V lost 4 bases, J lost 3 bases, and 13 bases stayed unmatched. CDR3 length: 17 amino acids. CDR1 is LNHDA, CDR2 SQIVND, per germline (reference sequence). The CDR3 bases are TGTGCCAGTAGTAGGCAAGCCGACGGGACAGGGAGCTACGAGCAGTACTTC. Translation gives CASSRQADGTGSYEQYF.

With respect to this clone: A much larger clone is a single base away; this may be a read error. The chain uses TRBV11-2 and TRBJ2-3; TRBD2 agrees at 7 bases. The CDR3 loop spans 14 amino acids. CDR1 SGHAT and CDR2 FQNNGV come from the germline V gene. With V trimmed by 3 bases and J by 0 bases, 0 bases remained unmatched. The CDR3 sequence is CASSFSGSTDTQYF. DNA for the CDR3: TGTGCCAGCAGCTTTAGCGGGAGCACAGATACGCAGTATTTT.

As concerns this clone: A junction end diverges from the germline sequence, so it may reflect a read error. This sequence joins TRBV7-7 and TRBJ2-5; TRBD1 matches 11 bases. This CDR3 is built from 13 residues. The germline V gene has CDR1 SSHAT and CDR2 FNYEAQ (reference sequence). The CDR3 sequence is CASSGDRGETQYF. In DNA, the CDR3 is TGTGCTAGCAGCGGGGACAGGGGGGAGACCCAGTACTTC.

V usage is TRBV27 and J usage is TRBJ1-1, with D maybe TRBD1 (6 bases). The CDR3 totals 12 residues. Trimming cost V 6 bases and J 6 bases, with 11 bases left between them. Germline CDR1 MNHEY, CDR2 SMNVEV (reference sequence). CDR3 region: CASRTQGAEAFF. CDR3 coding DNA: TGTGCCAGCAGAACACAGGGTGCTGAAGCTTTCTTT.

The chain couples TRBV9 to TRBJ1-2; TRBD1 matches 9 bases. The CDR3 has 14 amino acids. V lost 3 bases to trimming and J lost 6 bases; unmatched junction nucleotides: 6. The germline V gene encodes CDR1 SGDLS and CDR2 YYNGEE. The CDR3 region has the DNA TGTGCCAGCAGCGGAATAACAGGGGGCGATGGCTACACCTTC. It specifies CASSGITGGDGYTF.

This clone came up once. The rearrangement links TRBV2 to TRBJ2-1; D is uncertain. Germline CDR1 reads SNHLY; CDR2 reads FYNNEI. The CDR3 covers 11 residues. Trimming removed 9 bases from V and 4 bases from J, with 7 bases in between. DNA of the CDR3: TGTGCCAGTGTATTTTACAATGAGCAGTTCTTC. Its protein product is CASVFYNEQFF.

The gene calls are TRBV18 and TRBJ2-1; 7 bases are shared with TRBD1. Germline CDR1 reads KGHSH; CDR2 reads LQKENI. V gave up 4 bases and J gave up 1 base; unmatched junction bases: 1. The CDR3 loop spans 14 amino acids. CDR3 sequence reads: CASSRQGSYNEQFF. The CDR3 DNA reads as TGTGCCAGCTCACGACAGGGATCCTACAATGAGCAGTTCTTC.

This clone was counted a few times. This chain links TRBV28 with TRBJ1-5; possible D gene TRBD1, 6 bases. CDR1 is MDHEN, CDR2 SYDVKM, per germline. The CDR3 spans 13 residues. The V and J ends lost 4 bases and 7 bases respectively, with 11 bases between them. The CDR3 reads CASSSRGRQPQHF. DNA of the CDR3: TGTGCCAGCAGTTCCAGGGGTCGGCAGCCCCAGCATTTT.

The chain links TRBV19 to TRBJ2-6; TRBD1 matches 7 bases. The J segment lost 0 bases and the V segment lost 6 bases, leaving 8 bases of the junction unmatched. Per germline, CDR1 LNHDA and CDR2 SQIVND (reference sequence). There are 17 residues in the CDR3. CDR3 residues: CASRNRGGRSGANVLTF. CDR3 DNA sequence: TGTGCCAGTAGGAACAGGGGTGGTCGCTCTGGGGCCAACGTCCTGACTTTC.

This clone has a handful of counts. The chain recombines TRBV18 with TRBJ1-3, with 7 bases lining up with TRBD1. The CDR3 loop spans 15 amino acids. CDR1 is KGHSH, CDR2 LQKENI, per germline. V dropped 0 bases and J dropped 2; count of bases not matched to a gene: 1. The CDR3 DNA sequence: TGTGCCAGCTCACCACCGACAGGGCCTGGAAACACCATATATTTT. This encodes CASSPPTGPGNTIYF. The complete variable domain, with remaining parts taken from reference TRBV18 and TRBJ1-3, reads NAGVMQNPRHLVRRRGQEARLRCSPMKGHSHVYWYRQLPEEGLKFMVYLQKENIIDESGMPKERFSAEFPKEGPSILRIQQVVRGDSAAYFCASSPPTGPGNTIYFGEGSWLTVV.

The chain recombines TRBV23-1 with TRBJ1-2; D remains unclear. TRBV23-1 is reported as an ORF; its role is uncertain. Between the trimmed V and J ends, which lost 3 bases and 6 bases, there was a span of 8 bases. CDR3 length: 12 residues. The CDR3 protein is CASSHPPDGYTF. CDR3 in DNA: TGCGCCAGCAGTCACCCGCCGGATGGCTACACCTTC.

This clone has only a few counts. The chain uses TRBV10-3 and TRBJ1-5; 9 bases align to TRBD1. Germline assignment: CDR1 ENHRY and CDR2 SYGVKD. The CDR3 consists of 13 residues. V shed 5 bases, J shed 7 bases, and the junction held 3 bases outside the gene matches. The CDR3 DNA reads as TGTGCCATCAGTCGGGACAGGGACCAGCCCCAGCATTTT. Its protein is CAISRDRDQPQHF.

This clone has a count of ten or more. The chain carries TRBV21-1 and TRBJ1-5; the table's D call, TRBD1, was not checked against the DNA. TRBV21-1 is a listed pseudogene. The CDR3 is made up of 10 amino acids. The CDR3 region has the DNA TGTGCCAGCAAGACAGGGCCCCAGCATTTT. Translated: CASKTGPQHF.